Below are 28 T cell receptor beta chains sequenced from a single sample in a study of neurological immune-mediated disorders. Each CDR3 protein gets one entry after TCRdb re-called the 5' RACE reads with MiXCR. The sample lists 120,000 or so distinct CDR3 sequences, approximately 3.2% occurring once. Sequencing used PBMCs. These TCRs come from a woman under 40 with multiple sclerosis.

This clonotype was counted a few times. The chain couples TRBV5-6 to TRBJ2-1, with D perhaps matching TRBD2 (5 bases). Between the trimmed V and J ends, which lost 0 bases and 4 bases, there was a span of 14 bases. This CDR3 is built from 16 residues. Germline V gene sequence: CDR1 SGHDT, CDR2 YYEEEE. CDR3: CASSLAVGSWYNEQFF. The CDR3 coding sequence is TGTGCCAGCAGCTTGGCCGTGGGGAGTTGGTACAATGAGCAGTTCTTC.

This clonotype was observed a handful of times. This chain links TRBV7-9 with TRBJ1-1; unclear D gene. The CDR3 has 11 amino acids. Germline V gives CDR1 SEHNR, CDR2 FQNEAQ (reference sequence). V lost 4 bases to trimming and J lost 14 bases, with 14 bases between them. CDR3 region: CASSSEPEKFF. Written as DNA, the CDR3 is TGTGCCAGCAGCTCGGAACCGGAGAAGTTCTTT. Together with reference TRBV7-9 and TRBJ1-1, the CDR3 gives the full variable domain: DTGVSQNPRHKITKRGQNVTFRCDPISEHNRLYWYRQTLGQGPEFLTYFQNEAQLEKSRLLSDRFSAERPKGSFSTLEIQRTEQGDSAMYLCASSSEPEKFFGQGTRLTVV.

In its sample, this clonotype was seen many times. J is TRBJ2-1 and V is TRBV7-2; D unclear. Looked up from germline, CDR1 is SGHTA and CDR2 is FQGNSA. The CDR3 is 13 amino acids. With 6 bases removed from V and 3 bases from J, the gap between germline ends came to 9 bases. DNA for the CDR3: TGTGCCAGCAGGTCCGGCGGCTACAATGAGCAGTTCTTC. Amino acid sequence: CASRSGGYNEQFF.

This clonotype came up many times. The chain links TRBV5-1 to TRBJ2-1; 8 nucleotides align to TRBD2. This CDR3 is 15 amino acids long. Trimming cost V 4 bases and J 8 bases; bases outside gene matches: 11. Germline V gene lookup returns CDR1 SGHRS and CDR2 YFSETQ. The CDR3 DNA is TGCGCCAGCAGCCAAGATACCGGGGGGGCCTATGAGCAGTTCTTC. This sequence encodes CASSQDTGGAYEQFF. Based on the CDR3 plus reference TRBV5-1 and TRBJ2-1, the full variable domain is KAGVTQTPRYLIKTRGQQVTLSCSPISGHRSVSWYQQTPGQGLQFLFEYFSETQRNKGNFPGRFSGRQFSNSRSEMNVSTLELGDSALYLCASSQDTGGAYEQFFGPGTRLTVL.

The V call is TRBV29-1, the J call TRBJ2-5; TRBD1 agrees at 7 bases. Germline CDR1 SQVTM, CDR2 ANQGSEA. CDR3 size: 15 residues. With 7 bases clipped from V and 5 bases from J, the junction kept 16 bases outside the gene matches. In nucleotides, the CDR3 is TGCAGCGGGACTGATCAGACAGGGTTAGTGGAGACCCAGTACTTC. Protein sequence: CSGTDQTGLVETQYF.

This clonotype was seen ten or more times. The chain combines TRBV2 with TRBJ2-7, with D perhaps matching TRBD1 or TRBD2 (5 bases each). Germline V gene data show CDR1 as SNHLY and CDR2 as FYNNEI. The CDR3 is 16 amino acids. V was pared by 4 bases and J by 4 bases, with 20 bases between. The CDR3 bases are TGTGCCAGCAGTGCCTCTCTGCAGGGAGCCCAATACGAGCAGTACTTC. Residues: CASSASLQGAQYEQYF.

CDR3 loop: CASSLVGWGEGYTF. In DNA, the CDR3 is TGCGCCAGCAGCTTGGTGGGATGGGGAGAAGGCTACACCTTC. This sequence joins TRBV5-1 and TRBJ1-2; D is unclear. The CDR3 length is 14 residues. Per the germline V gene, CDR1 is SGHRS and CDR2 is YFSETQ. Trimming took off 0 bases at V and 8 bases at J, with 14 bases between the two ends.

This clonotype has ten or more counts. The chain carries TRBV6-5 and TRBJ2-7; D gene ambiguous. V lost 7 bases and J lost 0, with 7 bases in between. Germline lookup yields CDR1 MNHEY and CDR2 SVGAGI. The CDR3 is 12 amino acids. The CDR3 coding sequence is TGTGCCAGCAAAGCACGCTCCTACGAGCAGTACTTC. This sequence encodes CASKARSYEQYF.

This clonotype was observed many times. The genes are TRBV20-1 and TRBJ2-7; 7 nucleotides agree with TRBD2. CDR1 is DFQATT, CDR2 SNEGSKA, per germline (reference sequence). The CDR3 consists of 12 residues. CDR3 nucleotides: TGCAGCAGGTTGGGAGGGCTGGGTGAGCAGTACTTC. Translating gives CSRLGGLGEQYF.

This clonotype was picked up many times. V is TRBV7-6 and J is TRBJ2-5; TRBD2 aligns across 9 bases. CDR1 and CDR2 (germline): SGHVS, FNYEAQ. V shed 1 base and J 5 bases; nucleotides not matched to a gene: 8. This CDR3 has 16 amino acids. CDR3 sequence (DNA): TGTGCCAGCAGCTTAGGGGGCGGGAGGGCCTTGGAGACCCAGTACTTC. Protein: CASSLGGGRALETQYF.

The chain links TRBV9 to TRBJ2-2; D gene ambiguous. The CDR3 contains 13 residues. V was trimmed by 0 bases and J by 3 bases, leaving 3 bases between them. Per the germline V gene, CDR1 is SGDLS and CDR2 is YYNGEE. The CDR3 DNA reads as TGTGCCAGCAGCGTAGGTCACACCGGGGAGCTGTTTTTT. It specifies CASSVGHTGELFF. Full variable domain (rest looked up from reference TRBV9 and TRBJ2-2): DSGVTQTPKHLITATGQRVTLRCSPRSGDLSVYWYQQSLDQGLQFLIQYYNGEERAKGNILERFSAQQFPDLHSELNLSSLELGDSALYFCASSVGHTGELFFGEGSRLTVL.

As for this clonotype: It may be a read error: a sequence one base away is much more abundant. The genes are TRBV27 and TRBJ1-6, with 8 bases identical to TRBD1. V lost 6 bases to trimming and J lost 8 bases; unmatched junction nucleotides: 9. The V gene's germline CDR1 is MNHEY and CDR2 SMNVEV (reference sequence). The CDR3 sequence is 15 residues long. CDR3 sequence: CASSWDRKGYSPLHF. The CDR3 DNA reads as TGTGCCAGCAGCTGGGACAGGAAGGGGTATTCACCCCTCCACTTT.

At least ten counts were recorded for this clonotype. The genes are TRBV27 and TRBJ2-7; D possibly matches TRBD1 or TRBD2 (7 bases each). The CDR3 is made up of 13 amino acids. Trimming pared 7 bases from V and 7 bases from J, leaving 17 bases between. Per germline, CDR1 MNHEY and CDR2 SMNVEV (reference sequence). CDR3 protein: CASKGRGRVEQYF. In nucleotides, the CDR3 is TGTGCCAGCAAGGGGAGGGGGCGTGTTGAGCAGTACTTC.

This clonotype has just a few counts. A read error may be the cause here, since a much bigger clone is one base away. The genes are TRBV29-1 and TRBJ2-7; 10 nucleotides agree with TRBD2. The CDR3 runs to 16 residues. The germline gives CDR1 SQVTM, CDR2 ANQGSEA. DNA for the CDR3: TGCAACGTCACCCCGGGGCTAGCGGGGGACTCCTACGAGCAGTACTTC. The encoded protein is CNVTPGLAGDSYEQYF.

In this sample, this clonotype turned up many times. This chain connects TRBV6-6 to TRBJ2-3; D perhaps matches TRBD1 (5 bases). CDR1 is MNHNY, CDR2 SVGAGI, per germline (reference sequence). The CDR3 is 15 residues long. V was trimmed by 3 bases and J by 4 bases, leaving 14 bases between them. CDR3 in DNA: TGTGCCAGCAGTTATTTCGGCAGGGCTCCAGATACGCAGTATTTT. Translated: CASSYFGRAPDTQYF.

This clonotype was found many times. The gene calls are TRBV20-1 and TRBJ2-1, with no clear D. CDR1 and CDR2 from the germline V gene are DFQATT and SNEGSKA (reference sequence). Between the trimmed V and J ends, which lost 3 bases and 5 bases, there was a span of 5 bases. This CDR3 has 11 residues. CDR3 nucleotides: TGCAGTGCTAGTCTAGACAATGAGCAGTTCTTC. Translating it yields CSASLDNEQFF.

The sample holds many counts of this clonotype. The chain is built from TRBV7-2 and TRBJ1-3; perhaps TRBD1 as D (6 bases). CDR1 and CDR2 (germline): SGHTA, FQGNSA. V dropped 5 bases and J dropped 4 bases, with 18 bases sitting between them. There are 16 residues in the CDR3. The CDR3 spells CASSPRGGLGGNTIYF. The CDR3 nucleotides are TGTGCCAGCAGCCCCCGTGGGGGGCTCGGAGGAAACACCATATATTTT.

This clonotype occurred many times. This chain joins TRBV6-5 and TRBJ1-1, with D perhaps TRBD1 (5 bases). The CDR3 consists of 13 residues. V was trimmed by 4 bases and J by 2 bases, leaving 8 bases between them. Germline V gene lookup returns CDR1 MNHEY and CDR2 SVGAGI. CDR3 nucleotide sequence: TGTGCCAGCAGTTCGGGGGGAAACACTGAAGCTTTCTTT. Residues: CASSSGGNTEAFF.

At least ten counts were recorded for this clonotype. This chain uses TRBV18 with TRBJ1-2; TRBD1 agrees at 8 bases. This CDR3 region has 15 residues. Germline trimming cut 3 bases from V and 8 bases from J; bases unmatched to any gene: 11. In germline, CDR1 is KGHSH, CDR2 LQKENI. The CDR3 DNA is TGTGCCAGCTCACCGAGGACCGGACAGGGAGAGGGCTACACCTTC. Amino acids: CASSPRTGQGEGYTF.

There are many counts of this clonotype. This rearrangement joins TRBV7-9 to TRBJ2-7; 11 bases agree with TRBD2. Germline V gene data show CDR1 as SEHNR and CDR2 as FQNEAQ (reference sequence). Losses at the gene ends were 4 bases for V and 4 bases for J; bases not matched to a gene: 15. The CDR3 consists of 18 residues. CDR3 in DNA: TGTGCCAGCAGCTCACCGGGACTAGCGGATAACCTCGGGTACGAGCAGTACTTC. Encoded protein: CASSSPGLADNLGYEQYF.

This clonotype was recorded many times. The genes are TRBV12-3 or TRBV12-4 and TRBJ2-5; D gene ambiguous. V dropped 4 bases and J dropped 1 base, with 7 bases sitting between them. The CDR3 has 13 residues. The CDR3 DNA reads TGTGCCAGCAGTTCACACCTCCAAGAGACCCAGTACTTC. It encodes CASSSHLQETQYF.

The sample holds many counts of this clonotype. V and J are TRBV12-3 or TRBV12-4 and TRBJ2-2; possibly TRBD2 for D (5 bases). Deletions cut 3 bases from V and 5 bases from J, with 7 bases between. The CDR3 is 13 amino acids. CDR3 sequence (DNA): TGTGCCAGCAGTTTTGGGAGAACCGGGGAGCTGTTTTTT. It encodes CASSFGRTGELFF.

The table lists this clonotype with many counts. The junction differs from germline at one of its ends, possibly a read error. This sequence joins TRBV6-6 and TRBJ1-3; D is possibly TRBD1 (5 bases). Germline V CDR1 and CDR2: MNHNY, SVGAGI (reference sequence). The CDR3 loop spans 16 amino acids. CDR3 sequence: CASSYSPGGGGSTIYF. The CDR3, as DNA: TGTGCCAGCAGTTACTCCCCGGGTGGGGGAGGAAGCACCATATATTTT.

This clonotype was picked up many times. The chain couples TRBV20-1 to TRBJ2-3, with D tentatively TRBD2 (6 bases). V was pared by 4 bases and J by 2 bases, with 16 bases between. CDR1 and CDR2 from the germline V gene are DFQATT and SNEGSKA (reference sequence). CDR3 size: 15 residues. CDR3 sequence (DNA): TGCAGTGCTACTTACCTCGGGGGTCCCACAGATACGCAGTATTTT. This encodes CSATYLGGPTDTQYF.

This clonotype was found many times. V is TRBV20-1 and J is TRBJ2-3; a weak D match, TRBD2 (6 bases). Germline V CDR1 and CDR2: DFQATT, SNEGSKA (reference sequence). The length of the CDR3 is 14 residues. Trimming stripped 5 bases from V and 2 bases from J, with 14 bases between. The CDR3 sequence: CSAQTRDNTDTQYF. In DNA, the CDR3 is TGCAGTGCTCAGACTAGAGACAACACAGATACGCAGTATTTT.

This clonotype was seen repeatedly, ten times or more. The V gene is TRBV29-1, the J gene TRBJ2-7; possibly TRBD1 for D (5 bases). CDR3 length equals 14 residues. V was clipped by 5 bases and J by 1 base, with 15 bases between them. The germline V gene has CDR1 SQVTM and CDR2 ANQGSEA. As DNA, the CDR3 is TGCAGCGTTAAAGGGGTAGCTTCTTCCTACGAGCAGTACTTC. This sequence encodes CSVKGVASSYEQYF.

This clonotype was observed at least ten times. The chain employs TRBV20-1 and TRBJ2-7; D remains ambiguous. The CDR3 totals 13 residues. Germline CDR1 and CDR2: DFQATT and SNEGSKA (reference sequence). V was cut by 3 bases and J by 0 bases, with 9 bases left in between. The CDR3 region has the DNA TGCAGTGCTAGGTTGACCGGCTCCTACGAGCAGTACTTC. Protein: CSARLTGSYEQYF.

This clonotype was seen repeatedly, ten times or more. The V call is TRBV28, the J call TRBJ2-3; D may be TRBD2 (5 bases). Germline CDR1 reads MDHEN; CDR2 reads SYDVKM. V lost 5 bases and J lost 1, with 16 bases in between. The CDR3 consists of 16 residues. DNA for the CDR3: TGTGCCAGCAGTCCGGCGGGTTCTTTCGGCACAGATACGCAGTATTTT. Protein: CASSPAGSFGTDTQYF.